This T cell receptor (beta chain) originates from a study of OX40 agonist ivuxolimab in advanced cancers. About the research overall: Ivuxolimab is an agonistic anti-OX40 (CD134) antibody, and patients were treated with it. Six ivuxolimab dose levels, 0.01 to 10 mg/kg, were given intravenously every 2 weeks. Dose-escalation patients had hepatocellular carcinoma, melanoma, renal cell or head and neck cancer. The study's findings and limits: Clonal expansion was seen in CD4+ and CD8+ blood T cells by week 6 at 0.1 to 3.0 mg/kg.

As for this clone: Its antigen is as yet unknown.

Clones were read by immunoSEQ multiplex PCR, and TCRdb kept only the in-frame ones, dropping some. The sample lists 50,000 to 60,000 clones, over 80% occurring once. Germline V gene sequence: CDR1 SGHTA, CDR2 FQGTGA. V dropped 5 bases and J dropped 0 bases, with 11 bases sitting between them. This CDR3 spans 14 amino acids. The material sequenced was CD4+ or CD8+ T cells sorted from blood, taken in a trial of the OX40 agonist ivuxolimab. The chain couples TRBV7-3 to TRBJ2-7; D is unclear. This clonotype originated in an adult with an advanced solid tumor such as melanoma, head and neck, liver or kidney cancer. In DNA, the CDR3 is TGTGCCAGCAGCCGAGGTTCTGGCTCCTACGAGCAGTACTTC. It specifies CASSRGSGSYEQYF.